Shown below are 30 T cell receptor beta chains from a single sample sequenced in a study of post-analysis software for immune sequencing data (dated by TCRdb to 2013 to 2016). The research as a whole found: Significantly higher frequencies in patients than in controls were found for several TRBV segments, including TRBV5-6, TRBV5-1 and TRBV20-1.

Library preparation employed PCR. TCRdb records Illumina HiSeq 2500 as the sequencer. Unique molecular identifiers were incorporated into TCR beta cDNA libraries to reduce PCR and sequencing biases. TCRdb handled the public reads itself, with Q25 trimming in fastp and clone calling in MiXCR, and kept productive beta chains. Each entry is one CDR3 protein sequence, shown with its most common DNA and genes. The sample table records 800,000 to 950,000 distinct CDR3 sequences; roughly 58% of these occur just once. 4% to 5.5% of the sample goes to the ten largest clones. Their specific antigens are unknown. The sample consisted of blood. These receptors were taken from a girl aged 10 to 17 with multiple sclerosis.

This clonotype has more than one count but fewer than ten. V gene TRBV7-6 combines with J gene TRBJ2-3; the D is unclear. There are 13 residues in the CDR3. CDR1 and CDR2 (germline): SGHVS, FNYEAQ. Trimming stripped 3 bases from V and 3 bases from J, with 7 bases between. CDR3 protein: CASSLAVTDTQYF. Written as DNA, the CDR3 is TGTGCCAGCAGCTTGGCGGTTACAGATACGCAGTATTTT.

The genes are TRBV11-2 and TRBJ2-7, with a tentative D call TRBD2 (6 bases). CDR1 and CDR2 from the germline V gene are SGHAT and FQNNGV. The CDR3 has 15 residues. The ends were cut back, 1 base at V and 4 bases at J, with 14 bases in the middle. DNA for the CDR3: TGTGCCAGCAGCTTAGTCGGGAGAGCTTATTACGAGCAGTACTTC. Protein sequence: CASSLVGRAYYEQYF.

Concerning this clonotype itself: Germline is not matched at one junction end, which may reflect a read error. This chain uses TRBV12-3 or TRBV12-4 with TRBJ2-1; 9 bases are shared with TRBD1. The CDR3 has 15 amino acids. CDR3 sequence reads: CAGRATGGARGEQFF. In nucleotides, the CDR3 is TGTGCCGGCAGGGCGACAGGGGGTGCCCGGGGCGAGCAGTTCTTC.

This clonotype has only a few counts. This chain connects TRBV29-1 to TRBJ2-4; D ambiguous. The germline V gene has CDR1 SQVTM and CDR2 ANQGSEA. The CDR3 consists of 15 residues. V lost 4 bases, J lost 2 bases, and 15 bases lay in between. CDR3 in amino acids: CSVGLVVGPKNIQYF. The CDR3 DNA follows: TGCAGCGTTGGATTGGTGGTGGGCCCCAAAAACATTCAGTACTTC.

CDR3 region: CASSTDRGGEQYF. The CDR3 nucleotides read TGTGCCAGTAGTACGGACAGGGGAGGCGAGCAGTACTTC. This sequence joins TRBV19 and TRBJ2-5, with 9 nucleotides matching TRBD1. TRBJ2-7 explains the end of the DNA better; the J call may be wrong. This CDR3 has 13 residues. Germline-derived CDR1 and CDR2 are LNHDA and SQIVND (reference sequence).

J is TRBJ2-5 and V is TRBV7-3; D is perhaps TRBD1 or TRBD2 (5 bases each). The V and J ends lost 5 bases and 1 base respectively, with 14 bases between them. Germline values: CDR1 SGHTA, CDR2 FQGTGA. This CDR3 has 15 amino acids. CDR3 sequence: CASSDTGTLQETQYF. CDR3 nucleotides: TGTGCCAGCAGCGATACCGGGACCCTCCAAGAGACCCAGTACTTC.

This chain links TRBV5-1 with TRBJ1-1; 8 bases match TRBD1. J lost 8 bases, V lost 3 bases, and 9 bases had no gene match. In germline, CDR1 is SGHRS, CDR2 YFSETQ. The CDR3 loop spans 14 amino acids. The CDR3 region is CASSYDRGGREAFF. CDR3 sequence (DNA): TGCGCCAGCAGCTACGACAGGGGTGGGAGAGAAGCTTTCTTT. Using reference TRBV5-1 and TRBJ1-1 for the parts outside the CDR3, the full variable domain is KAGVTQTPRYLIKTRGQQVTLSCSPISGHRSVSWYQQTPGQGLQFLFEYFSETQRNKGNFPGRFSGRQFSNSRSEMNVSTLELGDSALYLCASSYDRGGREAFFGQGTRLTVV.

The rearrangement uses TRBV20-1 and TRBJ2-1; TRBD1 agrees at 10 bases. This CDR3 spans 15 amino acids. V was pared by 6 bases and J by 8 bases, with 13 bases of the junction left unmatched. Germline CDR1 reads DFQATT; CDR2 reads SNEGSKA (reference sequence). The CDR3 here is CSANSRDRGIDEQFF. The DNA of the CDR3 is TGCAGTGCCAACAGCCGGGACAGGGGAATCGATGAGCAGTTCTTC.

V usage is TRBV20-1 and J usage is TRBJ1-2, with D possibly being TRBD1 (6 bases). V gave up 6 bases and J gave up 5 bases, with 16 bases separating them. Germline-derived CDR1 and CDR2 are DFQATT and SNEGSKA (reference sequence). The CDR3 sequence is 13 residues long. The CDR3: CSALTGQGYGYTF. For the CDR3, the DNA is TGCAGTGCCCTAACTGGGCAGGGGTATGGCTACACCTTC.

V usage is TRBV5-1 and J usage is TRBJ2-7; D not resolved. This CDR3 spans 15 amino acids. Per the germline V gene, CDR1 is SGHRS and CDR2 is YFSETQ. V was clipped by 0 bases and J by 0 bases, with 10 bases between them. The CDR3 region is CASSLELLSSYEQYF. CDR3 nucleotide sequence: TGCGCCAGCAGCTTGGAGCTGCTAAGCTCCTACGAGCAGTACTTC.

This chain joins TRBV5-1 and TRBJ2-7; TRBD1 matches at 9 bases. The CDR3 sequence is 15 residues long. The V segment lost 2 bases and the J segment 3 bases; nucleotides outside the gene matches: 6. CDR1 is SGHRS and CDR2 is YFSETQ in the germline V gene. The chain's CDR3 is CASSFSPTGGYEQYF. As DNA, the CDR3 is TGCGCCAGCAGCTTCTCGCCGACAGGGGGCTACGAGCAGTACTTC. The full variable domain, its missing parts supplied by reference TRBV5-1 and TRBJ2-7, is KAGVTQTPRYLIKTRGQQVTLSCSPISGHRSVSWYQQTPGQGLQFLFEYFSETQRNKGNFPGRFSGRQFSNSRSEMNVSTLELGDSALYLCASSFSPTGGYEQYFGPGTRLTVT.

J is TRBJ2-7 and V is TRBV6-5; 12 positions agree with TRBD2. V lost 4 bases, J lost 2 bases, and 12 bases stayed unmatched. This CDR3 spans 18 amino acids. Germline loops: CDR1 MNHEY, CDR2 SVGAGI. CDR3 loop: CASSLTSGRGSNAYEQYF. The CDR3 bases are TGTGCCAGCAGTTTGACTAGCGGGAGAGGTTCTAATGCCTACGAGCAGTACTTC.

The gene calls are TRBV20-1 and TRBJ2-3; maybe TRBD2 (6 bases). The CDR3 is 15 residues long. CDR1 is DFQATT, CDR2 SNEGSKA, per germline (reference sequence). V was clipped by 3 bases and J by 2 bases, with 15 bases between them. The CDR3 loop is CSASRRGGNTDTQYF. CDR3 DNA: TGCAGTGCTAGCCGTAGGGGCGGGAACACAGATACGCAGTATTTT.

The chain couples TRBV7-2 to TRBJ1-5; no definite D call. V was pared by 1 base and J by 6 bases, with 10 bases between. This CDR3 is 14 amino acids long. The germline V gene encodes CDR1 SGHTA and CDR2 FQGNSA. CDR3 sequence reads: CASSLGGDFQPQHF. In DNA form, the CDR3 reads TGTGCCAGCAGCTTAGGCGGGGATTTTCAGCCCCAGCATTTT.

The chain recombines TRBV11-2 with TRBJ2-7; tentatively, D is TRBD1 or TRBD2 (5 bases each). CDR1 and CDR2 (germline): SGHAT, FQNNGV. The CDR3 runs 16 residues. V gave up 5 bases and J gave up 2 bases, with 19 bases separating them. The CDR3 DNA reads as TGTGCCAGCAGCGAAGGATCCGGGACGGCAGCCTACGAGCAGTACTTC. Amino acid sequence: CASSEGSGTAAYEQYF. Full variable domain (remainder filled in from reference TRBV11-2 and TRBJ2-7): EAGVAQSPRYKIIEKRQSVAFWCNPISGHATLYWYQQILGQGPKLLIQFQNNGVVDDSQLPKDRFSAERLKGVDSTLKIQPAKLEDSAVYLCASSEGSGTAAYEQYFGPGTRLTVT.

This clonotype occurred a few times. The J gene is TRBJ2-1, the V gene TRBV27; 8 bases align to TRBD1. Germline values: CDR1 MNHEY, CDR2 SMNVEV (reference sequence). V dropped 3 bases and J dropped 5; count of bases not matched to a gene: 30. CDR3 size: 23 residues. The CDR3 here is CASSFVSGNIWAGGNPDNNEQFF. In DNA, the CDR3 is TGTGCCAGCAGTTTCGTATCAGGTAATATCTGGGCAGGGGGCAATCCGGACAACAATGAGCAGTTCTTC.

The V and J genes are TRBV29-1 and TRBJ2-3; D unclear. The germline gives CDR1 SQVTM, CDR2 ANQGSEA. The ends were cut back, 4 bases at V and 6 bases at J, with 8 bases in the middle. The CDR3 has 11 residues. CDR3 amino acids: CSVGYLDTQYF. As DNA, the CDR3 is TGCAGCGTTGGCTACCTGGATACGCAGTATTTT.

The chain has TRBV10-3 and TRBJ2-3; 9 positions match TRBD2. The germline V gene encodes CDR1 ENHRY and CDR2 SYGVKD. Unmatched junction bases numbered 6, after V lost 3 bases and J lost 5 bases. There are 15 residues in the CDR3. The CDR3 loop reads CAISDDLAGLDTQYF. The DNA for the CDR3 is TGTGCCATCAGTGATGACCTAGCGGGATTAGATACGCAGTATTTT.

With regard to this clonotype: It is likely a read error, because the conserved phenylalanine at the end of the CDR3 is missing. The chain couples TRBV7-6 to TRBJ2-2, with 7 bases aligning to TRBD2. CDR1 SGHVS and CDR2 FNYEAQ come from the germline V gene. J was trimmed by 0 bases and V by 5 bases; bases with no gene match: 9. The length of the CDR3 is 17 residues. For the CDR3, the DNA is TGTGCCAGCAGCGAGTGGTCTAGCGGTTCGAACACCGGGGAGCTGTTTTGT. Translating gives CASSEWSSGSNTGELFC.

Only a few counts were recorded for this clonotype. V gene TRBV5-1 combines with J gene TRBJ2-5; D call uncertain. The CDR3 totals 12 residues. V was pared by 4 bases and J by 5 bases, with 9 bases between. Germline V gene lookup returns CDR1 SGHRS and CDR2 YFSETQ. CDR3 nucleotides: TGCGCCAGCAGCGCCGAACGGGAGACCCAGTACTTC. Translating gives CASSAERETQYF.

V usage is TRBV18 and J usage is TRBJ1-2; maybe TRBD1 (6 bases). CDR1 KGHSH and CDR2 LQKENI come from the germline V gene. This CDR3 is built from 13 residues. V was trimmed by 6 bases and J by 2 bases, leaving 10 bases between them. CDR3 coding DNA: TGTGCCAGCTCGCCAGGGGTAAACTATGGCTACACCTTC. Protein: CASSPGVNYGYTF.

This chain connects TRBV29-1 to TRBJ2-5; 10 bases map to TRBD2. V lost 1 base to trimming and J lost 5 bases; unmatched junction nucleotides: 19. CDR1 is SQVTM and CDR2 is ANQGSEA in the germline V gene. The CDR3 covers 19 residues. The CDR3 DNA reads as TGCAGCGTTGAAGTTCGGCGGGGATACGGACTAGCGGTAGGGGAGACCCAGTACTTC. Translating gives CSVEVRRGYGLAVGETQYF.

This clonotype occurred a few times. The J gene is TRBJ2-7, the V gene TRBV7-9; D is possibly TRBD2 (6 bases). Germline V gene lookup returns CDR1 SEHNR and CDR2 FQNEAQ (reference sequence). This CDR3 has 13 residues. The ends were cut back, 0 bases at V and 5 bases at J, with 8 bases in the middle. The CDR3 nucleotides are TGTGCCAGCAGCTTAGCGGGGACTGACGAGCAGTACTTC. Its translation is CASSLAGTDEQYF.

This clonotype was detected a few times. This chain links TRBV6-5 with TRBJ1-1; D gene unclear. The V and J ends lost 5 bases and 11 bases respectively, with 12 bases between them. CDR1 is MNHEY, CDR2 SVGAGI, per germline. This CDR3 is 11 amino acids long. CDR3 nucleotide sequence: TGTGCCAGCAGTCGCCGAGAGGAGGCTTTCTTT. Amino acids: CASSRREEAFF.

The V gene is TRBV19, the J gene TRBJ1-1; a possible D gene is TRBD1 (6 bases). The V and J ends lost 5 bases and 3 bases respectively, with 19 bases between them. The CDR3 sequence is 16 residues long. In germline, CDR1 is LNHDA, CDR2 SQIVND (reference sequence). The CDR3 coding sequence is TGTGCCAGTAGTCCGGGGAGGGGGAGAGGTTACACTGAAGCTTTCTTT. Protein: CASSPGRGRGYTEAFF.

The chain is built from TRBV5-1 and TRBJ2-4; TRBD2 matches at 8 bases. The DNA matches TRBJ2-7 better at its end, which makes the J call doubtful. This CDR3 comprises 15 residues. The germline V gene encodes CDR1 SGHRS and CDR2 YFSETQ. The CDR3 here is CASSFGGLVPHEQYF. The DNA of the CDR3 is TGCGCCAGCAGCTTCGGGGGACTAGTTCCCCACGAGCAGTACTTC.

The CDR3 DNA follows: TGTGCCAGCAGCATGGACAGGGGGAGCGAGACCCAGTACTTC. Protein: CASSMDRGSETQYF. This chain links TRBV6-6 with TRBJ2-5, with 10 nucleotides matching TRBD1. Germline CDR1 is MNHNY and CDR2 is SVGAGI (reference sequence). The length of the CDR3 is 14 residues. V trimming: 6 bases; J trimming: 5 bases; junction bases outside the gene matches: 6.

This clonotype was seen only a few times. The rearrangement uses TRBV5-1 and TRBJ2-7, with D unresolved. Germline V lookup: CDR1 SGHRS, CDR2 YFSETQ. The CDR3 covers 14 residues. V lost 0 bases to trimming and J lost 2 bases, with 9 bases between them. As DNA, the CDR3 is TGCGCCAGCAGCTTGGATCCGGCAACCTACGAGCAGTACTTC. Translated, it gives CASSLDPATYEQYF.

The V call is TRBV20-1, the J call TRBJ2-5, with 11 bases identical to TRBD2. In germline, CDR1 is DFQATT, CDR2 SNEGSKA (reference sequence). The CDR3 runs to 17 residues. V lost 0 bases to trimming and J lost 0 bases; unmatched junction nucleotides: 6. CDR3 DNA: TGCAGTGCTAGAGACCACCGGGGACTAGCGGACCAAGAGACCCAGTACTTC. The encoded protein is CSARDHRGLADQETQYF.

This rearrangement joins TRBV29-1 to TRBJ1-2; 8 bases line up with TRBD1. Trimming removed 6 bases from V and 5 bases from J; junction bases left unmatched: 5. The CDR3 extends over 12 amino acids. Germline loops: CDR1 SQVTM, CDR2 ANQGSEA. For the CDR3, the DNA is TGCAGCGTCTTCGACAGGGGTTATGGCTACACCTTC. It translates to CSVFDRGYGYTF.